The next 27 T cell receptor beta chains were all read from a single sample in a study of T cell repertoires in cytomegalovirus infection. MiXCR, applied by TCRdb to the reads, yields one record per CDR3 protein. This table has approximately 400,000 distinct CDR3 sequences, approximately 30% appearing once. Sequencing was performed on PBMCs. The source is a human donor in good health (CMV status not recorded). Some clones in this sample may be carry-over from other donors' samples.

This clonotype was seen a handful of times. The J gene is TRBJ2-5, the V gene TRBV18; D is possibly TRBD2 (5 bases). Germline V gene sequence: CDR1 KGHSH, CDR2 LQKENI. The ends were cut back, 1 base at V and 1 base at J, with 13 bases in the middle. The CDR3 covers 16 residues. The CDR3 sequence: CASSPRPGDRQETQYF. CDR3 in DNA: TGTGCCAGCTCACCACGTCCCGGGGATCGCCAAGAGACCCAGTACTTC. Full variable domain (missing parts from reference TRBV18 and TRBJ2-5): NAGVMQNPRHLVRRRGQEARLRCSPMKGHSHVYWYRQLPEEGLKFMVYLQKENIIDESGMPKERFSAEFPKEGPSILRIQQVVRGDSAAYFCASSPRPGDRQETQYFGPGTRLLVL.

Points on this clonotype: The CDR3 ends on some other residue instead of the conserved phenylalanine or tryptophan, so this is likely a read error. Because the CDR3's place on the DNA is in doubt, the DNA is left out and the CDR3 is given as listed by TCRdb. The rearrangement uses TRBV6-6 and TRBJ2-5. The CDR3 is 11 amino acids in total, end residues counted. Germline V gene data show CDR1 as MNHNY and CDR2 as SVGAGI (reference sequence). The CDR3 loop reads CASSYGETQSL.

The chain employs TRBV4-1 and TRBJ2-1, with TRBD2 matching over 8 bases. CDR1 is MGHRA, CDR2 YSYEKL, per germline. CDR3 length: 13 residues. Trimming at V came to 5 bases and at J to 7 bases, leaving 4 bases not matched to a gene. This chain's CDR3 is CASSYGRGNEQFF. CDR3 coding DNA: TGCGCCAGCAGCTACGGGAGGGGGAATGAGCAGTTCTTC.

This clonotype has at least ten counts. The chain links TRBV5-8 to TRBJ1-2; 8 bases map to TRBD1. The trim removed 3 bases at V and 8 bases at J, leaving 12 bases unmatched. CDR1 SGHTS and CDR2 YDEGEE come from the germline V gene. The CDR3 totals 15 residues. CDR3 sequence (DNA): TGTGCCAGCAGCTCCCAGGGGGCGAGAGGTCACGGCTACACCTTC. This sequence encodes CASSSQGARGHGYTF.

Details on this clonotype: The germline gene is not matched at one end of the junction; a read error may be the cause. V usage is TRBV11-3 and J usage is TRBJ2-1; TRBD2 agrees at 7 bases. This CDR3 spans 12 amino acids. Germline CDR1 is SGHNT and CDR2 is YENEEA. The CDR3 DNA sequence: TGTGCAAGCAGCTACGGGGGGATTGAGAAGTTCTTC. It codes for CASSYGGIEKFF.

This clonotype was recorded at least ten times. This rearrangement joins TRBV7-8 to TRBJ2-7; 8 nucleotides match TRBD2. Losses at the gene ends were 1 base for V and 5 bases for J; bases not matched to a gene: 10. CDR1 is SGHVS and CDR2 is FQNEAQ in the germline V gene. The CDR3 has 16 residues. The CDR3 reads CASSLDVPGGLHEQYF. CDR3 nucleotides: TGTGCCAGCAGCTTAGATGTACCGGGGGGGCTCCACGAGCAGTACTTC.

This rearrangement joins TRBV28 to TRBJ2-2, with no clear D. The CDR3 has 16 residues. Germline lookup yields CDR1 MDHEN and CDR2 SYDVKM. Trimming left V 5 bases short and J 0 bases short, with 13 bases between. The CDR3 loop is CASSVSSNTNTGELFF. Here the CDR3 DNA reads TGTGCCAGCAGTGTCTCGAGCAATACGAACACCGGGGAGCTGTTTTTT.

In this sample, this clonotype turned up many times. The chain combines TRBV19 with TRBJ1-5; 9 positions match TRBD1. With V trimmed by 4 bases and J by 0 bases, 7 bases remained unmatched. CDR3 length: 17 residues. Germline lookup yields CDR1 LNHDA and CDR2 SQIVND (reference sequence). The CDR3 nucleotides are TGTGCCAGTAGTACCCGGACAGGGGCGGCTAGCAATCAGCCCCAGCATTTT. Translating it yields CASSTRTGAASNQPQHF.

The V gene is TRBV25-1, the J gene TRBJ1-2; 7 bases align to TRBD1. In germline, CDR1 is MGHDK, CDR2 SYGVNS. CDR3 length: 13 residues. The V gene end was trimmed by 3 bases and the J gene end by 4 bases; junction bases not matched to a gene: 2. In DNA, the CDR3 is TGTGCCAGCAGTGAGTCAGGGGGCTATGGCTACACCTTC. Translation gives CASSESGGYGYTF.

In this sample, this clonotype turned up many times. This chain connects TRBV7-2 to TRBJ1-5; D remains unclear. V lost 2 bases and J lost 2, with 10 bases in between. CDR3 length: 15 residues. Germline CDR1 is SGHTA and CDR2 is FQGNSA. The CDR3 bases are TGTGCCAGCAGCTTACGGGGAAGCGGCAATCAGCCCCAGCATTTT. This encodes CASSLRGSGNQPQHF.

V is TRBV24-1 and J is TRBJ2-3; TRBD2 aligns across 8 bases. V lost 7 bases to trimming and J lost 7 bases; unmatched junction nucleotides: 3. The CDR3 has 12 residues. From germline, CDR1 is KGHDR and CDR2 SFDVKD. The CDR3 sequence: CATSGGVNTQYF. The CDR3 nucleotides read TGTGCCACCAGCGGGGGGGTTAATACGCAGTATTTT.

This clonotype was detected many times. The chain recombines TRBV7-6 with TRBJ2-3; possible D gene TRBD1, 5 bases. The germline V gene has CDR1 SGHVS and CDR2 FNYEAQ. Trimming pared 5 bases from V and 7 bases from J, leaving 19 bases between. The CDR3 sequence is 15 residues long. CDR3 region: CASSRRRGYPHTQYF. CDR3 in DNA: TGTGCCAGCAGCAGGCGAAGGGGTTATCCCCATACGCAGTATTTT.

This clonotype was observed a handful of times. CDR3 coding DNA: TGTGCCAGCTCACCCAGGACAGGGGGCGGCTGGGATCAGCCCCAGCATTTT. Translated: CASSPRTGGGWDQPQHF. The rearrangement uses TRBV18 and TRBJ1-5; TRBD1 aligns across 11 bases. V trimming: 3 bases; J trimming: 5 bases; junction bases outside the gene matches: 9. Germline assignment: CDR1 KGHSH and CDR2 LQKENI. This CDR3 has 17 amino acids.

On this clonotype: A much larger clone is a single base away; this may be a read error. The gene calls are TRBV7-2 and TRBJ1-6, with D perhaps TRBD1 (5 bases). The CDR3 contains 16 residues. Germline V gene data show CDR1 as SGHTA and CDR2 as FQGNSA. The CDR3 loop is CASSSSRLGVGSPLPF. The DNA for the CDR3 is TGTGCCAGCAGCTCTAGTAGGTTGGGGGTGGGTTCACCCCTCCCCTTT.

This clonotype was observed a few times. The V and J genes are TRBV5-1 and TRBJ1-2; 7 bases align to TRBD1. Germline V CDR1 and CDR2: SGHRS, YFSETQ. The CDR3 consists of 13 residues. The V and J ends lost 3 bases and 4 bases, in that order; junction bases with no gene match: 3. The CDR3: CASSSTGSYGYTF. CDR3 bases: TGCGCCAGCAGCTCGACAGGGTCCTATGGCTACACCTTC.

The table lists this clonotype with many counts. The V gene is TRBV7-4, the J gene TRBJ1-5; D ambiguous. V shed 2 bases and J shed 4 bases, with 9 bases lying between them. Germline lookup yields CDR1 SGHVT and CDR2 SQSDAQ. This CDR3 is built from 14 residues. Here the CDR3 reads CASSLQLVNQPQHF. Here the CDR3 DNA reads TGTGCCAGCAGCTTACAGTTGGTAAATCAGCCCCAGCATTTT.

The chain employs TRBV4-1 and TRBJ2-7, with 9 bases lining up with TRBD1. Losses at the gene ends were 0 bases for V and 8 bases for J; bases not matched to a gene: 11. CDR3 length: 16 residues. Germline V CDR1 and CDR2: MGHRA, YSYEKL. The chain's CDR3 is CASSQDVGQGLAKQYF. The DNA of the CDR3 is TGCGCCAGCAGCCAAGATGTGGGACAGGGACTCGCCAAGCAGTACTTC.

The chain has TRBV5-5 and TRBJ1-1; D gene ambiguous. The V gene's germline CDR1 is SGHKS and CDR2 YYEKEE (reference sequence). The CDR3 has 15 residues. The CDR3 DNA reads TGTTTCAGCAGCTTGCAAACGGTGGTGGACACTGAAGCTTTCTTT. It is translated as CFSSLQTVVDTEAFF.

CDR3 region: CASSFLGTGYHEQYF. CDR3 sequence (DNA): TGTGCCAGCAGCTTCCTCGGGACAGGGTACCACGAGCAGTACTTC. The rearrangement links TRBV11-2 to TRBJ2-7; 9 nucleotides line up with TRBD1. V gave up 3 bases and J gave up 5 bases; unmatched junction bases: 8. This CDR3 is 15 amino acids long. Germline loops: CDR1 SGHAT, CDR2 FQNNGV.

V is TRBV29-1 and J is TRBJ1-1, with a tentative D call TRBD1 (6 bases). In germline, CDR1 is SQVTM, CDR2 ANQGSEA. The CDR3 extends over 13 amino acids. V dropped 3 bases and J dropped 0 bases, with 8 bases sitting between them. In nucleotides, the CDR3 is TGCAGCGTTGAGGGGGGCTTGAACACTGAAGCTTTCTTT. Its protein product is CSVEGGLNTEAFF.

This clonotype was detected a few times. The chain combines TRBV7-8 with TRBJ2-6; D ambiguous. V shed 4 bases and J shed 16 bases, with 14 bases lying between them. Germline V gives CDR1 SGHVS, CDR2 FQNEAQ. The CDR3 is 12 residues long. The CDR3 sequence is CASSSRVYPLTF. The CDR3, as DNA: TGTGCCAGCAGCTCCCGGGTCTATCCTCTGACTTTC.

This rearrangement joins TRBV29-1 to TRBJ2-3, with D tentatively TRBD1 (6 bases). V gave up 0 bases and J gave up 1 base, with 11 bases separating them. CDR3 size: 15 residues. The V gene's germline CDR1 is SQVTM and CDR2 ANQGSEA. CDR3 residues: CSVEDDRRRTDTQYF. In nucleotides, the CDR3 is TGCAGCGTTGAAGATGACAGGCGTCGCACAGATACGCAGTATTTT.

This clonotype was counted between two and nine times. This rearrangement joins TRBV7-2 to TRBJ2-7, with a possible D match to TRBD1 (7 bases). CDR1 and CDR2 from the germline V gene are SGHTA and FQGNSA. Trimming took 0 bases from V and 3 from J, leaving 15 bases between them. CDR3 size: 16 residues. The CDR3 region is CASSLAAGTGVYEQYF. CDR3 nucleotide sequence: TGTGCCAGCAGCTTAGCCGCGGGAACAGGGGTCTACGAGCAGTACTTC.

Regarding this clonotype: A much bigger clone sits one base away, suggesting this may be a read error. CDR3 nucleotides: TGTGCCAGCAGCTTGGCCATCGGGCGGAACACTGAAGCTTTGTTT. It translates to CASSLAIGRNTEALF. V usage is TRBV5-8 and J usage is TRBJ1-1; no reliable D call. This CDR3 is 15 amino acids long. Germline V gene lookup returns CDR1 SGHTS and CDR2 YDEGEE. The whole variable domain, filled in from reference TRBV5-8 and TRBJ1-1, reads EAGVTQSPTHLIKTRGQQATLRCSPISGHTSVYWYQQALGLGLQFLLWYDEGEERNRGNFPPRFSGRQFPNYSSELNVNALELEDSALYLCASSLAIGRNTEALFGQGTRLTVV.

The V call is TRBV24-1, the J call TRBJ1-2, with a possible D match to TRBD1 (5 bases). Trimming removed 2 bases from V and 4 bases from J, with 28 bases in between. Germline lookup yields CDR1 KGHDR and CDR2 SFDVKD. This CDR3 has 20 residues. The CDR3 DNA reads TGTGCCACCAGTGATTCCCGGGACGTGGACGTGGGTGTAAGGGGCTATGGCTACACCTTC. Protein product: CATSDSRDVDVGVRGYGYTF.

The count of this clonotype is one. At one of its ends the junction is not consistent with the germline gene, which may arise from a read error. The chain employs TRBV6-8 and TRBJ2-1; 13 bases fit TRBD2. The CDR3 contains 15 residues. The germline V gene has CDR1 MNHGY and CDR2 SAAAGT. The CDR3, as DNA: TGTGCCAGCAGCGAGACTAGCGGGGGGTTTGTTGAGAAGTTCTTC. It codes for CASSETSGGFVEKFF.

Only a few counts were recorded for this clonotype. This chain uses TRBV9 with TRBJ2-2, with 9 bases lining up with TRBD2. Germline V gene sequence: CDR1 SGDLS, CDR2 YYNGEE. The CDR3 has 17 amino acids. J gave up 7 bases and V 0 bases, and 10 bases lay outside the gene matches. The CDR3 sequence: CASSVDPAGGPVGELFF. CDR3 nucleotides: TGTGCCAGCAGCGTAGACCCTGCGGGGGGGCCGGTCGGGGAGCTGTTTTTT.